This entry is about one T cell receptor beta chain. Antigen unknown. The data were obtained in a study of cytomegalovirus exposure and HLA in healthy donors. General study points: Listed as cytomegalovirus-associated were more than 150 TCR beta chains.

The study ran its PCR with 60 Vbeta and 13 Jbeta primers. Assay used: immunoSEQ multiplex PCR; TCRdb lists only in-frame clones, some missing. Counted here are approximately 170,000 clones, approximately 84% occurring once; the ten biggest clones make up approximately 1.2%. Germline CDR1 is SGHRS and CDR2 is YFSETQ. This CDR3 contains 14 residues. J was trimmed by 3 bases and V by 2 bases; bases with no gene match: 3. Material for sequencing was PBMCs. The source of this sequence is a man aged 45 to 65 in good health and CMV-seropositive. This chain uses TRBV5-1 with TRBJ1-1; 8 bases agree with TRBD1. The CDR3 is CASSFQGADTEAFF. The CDR3 nucleotides read TGCGCCAGCAGCTTTCAGGGGGCTGACACTGAAGCTTTCTTT.